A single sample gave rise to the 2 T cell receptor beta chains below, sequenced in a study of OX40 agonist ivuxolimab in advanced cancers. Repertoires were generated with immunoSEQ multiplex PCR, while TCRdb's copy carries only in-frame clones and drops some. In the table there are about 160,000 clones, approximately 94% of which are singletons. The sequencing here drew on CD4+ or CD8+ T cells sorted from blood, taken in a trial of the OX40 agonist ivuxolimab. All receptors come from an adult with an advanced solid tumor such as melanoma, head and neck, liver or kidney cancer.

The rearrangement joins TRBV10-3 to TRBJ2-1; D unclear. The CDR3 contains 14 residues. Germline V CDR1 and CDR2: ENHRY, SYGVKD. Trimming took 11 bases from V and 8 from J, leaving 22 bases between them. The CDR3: CAVRVPRTVDEQFF. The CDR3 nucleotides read TGTGCCGTCCGAGTGCCTCGGACCGTGGATGAGCAGTTCTTC.

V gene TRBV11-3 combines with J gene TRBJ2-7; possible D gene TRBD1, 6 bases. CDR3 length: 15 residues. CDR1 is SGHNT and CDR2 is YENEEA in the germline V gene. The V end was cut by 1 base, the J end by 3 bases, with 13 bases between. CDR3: CASSLAPAGVYEQYF. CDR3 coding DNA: TGTGCCAGCAGCTTAGCCCCCGCAGGGGTCTACGAGCAGTACTTC.